This T cell receptor (beta chain) comes out of a study of T-cell memory formation after mild COVID-19. V lost 4 bases and J lost 3; bases outside the gene matches: 7. CDR1 and CDR2 from the germline V gene are SEHNR and FQNEAQ (reference sequence). The CDR3 covers 15 residues. The study, taken as a whole, reports: Clones that contracted from day 15 to 85 had balanced CD4/CD8; later expanders were CD4+ biased.

This clonotype was seen a handful of times. The antigen is undetermined. TCRdb re-called the 5' RACE reads with MiXCR, one entry per CDR3 protein. The sample has some 200,000 distinct CDR3 sequences; roughly 23% are singletons. The clonotype originates from an adult woman who had mild COVID-19 (a few samples of this study predate the infection). Cell type and time point are not known. V is TRBV7-9 and J is TRBJ2-3, with 7 bases matching TRBD1. Sequenced input: PBMCs or a T cell subset sorted from them (not recorded which). CDR3 bases: TGTGCCAGCAGCTCGCTTGAGGGGGCTACAGATACGCAGTATTTT. Residues: CASSSLEGATDTQYF.